Listed below are T cell receptor beta chains from one sample, sequenced in a study of cytomegalovirus exposure and HLA in healthy donors. Only in-frame clones appear in the TCRdb table, and some are missing; sequencing was by immunoSEQ multiplex PCR. This sample has 100,000 or so clones, with around 78% found just once. Material for sequencing was PBMCs. The receptors were gathered from a male donor in good health and CMV-seronegative. CDR3s include the opening cysteine and the closing phenylalanine or tryptophan. The D gene is left open where the match is weak. Expanded clones are given a class, and other clones once, few, many or no size at all.

>.|TRBV19|TRBJ2-7|.
TGTGCCTCAAGGGGCGGTAGCGGCAACATCTACGAGCAGTACTTC
CASRGGSGNIYEQYF
>.|TRBV28|TRBJ1-4|.
TGTGCCAGCAGTTTTGGGAGCTGGGGTGAAAAACTGTTTTTT
CASSFGSWGEKLFF
>few|TRBV19|TRBJ1-1|.
TGTGCCAGTAGTATAGGATTAGGAGGGGCGCATGAAGCTTTCTTT
CASSIGLGGAHEAFF
>.|TRBV7-9|TRBJ2-7|TRBD2
TGTGCCAGCAGCTTACCGACTAGCGCAACCCTCTACGAGCAGTACTTC
CASSLPTSATLYEQYF
>.|TRBV9|TRBJ1-1|TRBD1
TGTGCCAGCAGCCCCCGAGGGGACAGCTCTAACACTGAAGCTTTCTTT
CASSPRGDSSNTEAFF
>.|TRBV19|TRBJ2-7|.
TGTGCCAGTAGTATGGCCACAGCCTACGAGCAGTACTTC
CASSMATAYEQYF
>.|TRBV4-3|TRBJ2-6|TRBD1
TGCGCCAGCAGCCAACGTACAGGGGTCGGGGCCAACGTCCTGACTTTC
CASSQRTGVGANVLTF
>.|TRBV7-2|TRBJ2-5|TRBD2
TGTGCCAGCAGCTTAGCGGCGGCGGGAGGGCCGGTGACCCAGTACTTC
CASSLAAAGGPVTQYF
>.|TRBV7-3|TRBJ2-1|TRBD2
TGTGCCAGCAGCCCGGGGGTAGCGGGAGGGAATGAGCAGTTCTTC
CASSPGVAGGNEQFF
>.|TRBV29-1|TRBJ1-2|.
TGCAGCGTTGAAGGGGGCGCCGGCTATGGCTACACCTTC
CSVEGGAGYGYTF
>.|TRBV30|TRBJ2-7|.
TGTGCCTGGAGTGTGCGGCGCCTCAGCTACGAGCAGTACTTC
CAWSVRRLSYEQYF
>.|TRBV11-2|TRBJ2-7|.
TGTGCCAGCAGCCTGGGGGACACAGGCTCCTACGAGCAGTACTTC
CASSLGDTGSYEQYF
>few|TRBV6-1|TRBJ2-1|.
TGTGCCAGCAGTGACTCCGGGGAGTTCCATGAGCAGTTCTTC
CASSDSGEFHEQFF
>.|TRBV5-1|TRBJ2-2|TRBD1
TGCGCCAGCAGCCATCCGGCGGACAGGGGAGCCCCCCGCACCGGGGAGCTGTTTTTT
CASSHPADRGAPRTGELFF
>.|TRBV6-5|TRBJ1-1|.
TGTGCCAGCAGTGTAGGGGGAACTGAAGCTTTCTTT
CASSVGGTEAFF
>once|TRBV28|TRBJ1-5|TRBD1
TGTGCCAGCAGTTTAGGGACAGGGGGCAGTCAGCCCCAGCATTTT
CASSLGTGGSQPQHF
>.|TRBV10-3|TRBJ2-1|TRBD1
TGTGCCACCAGACAGGGGGTTACCAATGAGCAGTTCTTC
CATRQGVTNEQFF
>.|TRBV18|TRBJ2-3|.
TGTGCCAGCTCACCGTCTATCACAGATACGCAGTATTTT
CASSPSITDTQYF
>.|TRBV7-2|TRBJ1-2|.
TGTGCCAGCAGCTCCTTCCTCAGGGGAGGCTACACCTTC
CASSSFLRGGYTF
>.|TRBV7-3|TRBJ2-1|TRBD2
TGTGCCAGCAGCTTAGGGGCGGGAGGAGGCAATGAGCAGTTCTTC
CASSLGAGGGNEQFF
>.|TRBV2|TRBJ2-2|.
TGTGCCAGCACCACCTTGGGGCAGAGGAACACCGGGGAGCTGTTTTTT
CASTTLGQRNTGELFF
>.|TRBV9|TRBJ2-7|TRBD2
TGTGCCAGCAGCGTAGGACTAGCGGGAGTGGGAGAGCAGTACTTC
CASSVGLAGVGEQYF
>few|TRBV5-1|TRBJ2-7|TRBD2
TGCGCCAGCAGCTTTGGGACTACAACCTACGAGCAGTACTTC
CASSFGTTTYEQYF
>.|TRBV27|TRBJ2-7|TRBD1
TGTGCCAGCAGTTTCCGGGACAGGGCCTACGAGCAGTACTTC
CASSFRDRAYEQYF
>.|TRBV27|TRBJ2-7|.
TGTGCCAGCAGTTTATCCGCGACAGGTGTAAAATACGAGCAGTACTTC
CASSLSATGVKYEQYF
>.|TRBV21-1|TRBJ2-7|.
TGTGCCAGCAACCCGACAGGGGCCCACGAGCAGTACTTC
CASNPTGAHEQYF
>few|TRBV7-8|TRBJ2-7|TRBD2
TGTGCCAGCAGCCCGAGGGGACTAGCGGGAGTATACGAGCAGTACTTC
CASSPRGLAGVYEQYF
>.|TRBV18|TRBJ2-7|TRBD2
TGTGCCAGCTCACCTCAAAGAACTAGCGGGAGGGCCAACGAGCAGTACTTC
CASSPQRTSGRANEQYF
>.|TRBV15|TRBJ1-1|TRBD1
TGTGCCACCAGCAGAGTCCCCGGGACAGGGGGCACTGAAGCTTTCTTT
CATSRVPGTGGTEAFF
>.|TRBV10-2|TRBJ2-3|TRBD2
TGCGCCAGCAGTGATGCTAGCGGGAGTTCAGATACGCAGTATTTT
CASSDASGSSDTQYF
>.|TRBV19|TRBJ1-5|.
TGTGCCAGTACCATGGGTCAGGGTAATAGCAATCAGCCCCAGCATTTT
CASTMGQGNSNQPQHF
>.|TRBV11-2|TRBJ2-7|TRBD2
TGTGCCAGCAGCCCCCCCGACGGGACTAGCGTCTACGAGCAGTACTTC
CASSPPDGTSVYEQYF
>.|TRBV6-5|TRBJ2-7|TRBD2
TGTGCCAGCAGTTACTCGGTCCCGCGGGAGTACGAGCAGTACTTC
CASSYSVPREYEQYF
>.|TRBV5-4|TRBJ2-3|TRBD2
TGTGCCAGCAGCTTAAGACTAGCGGCAGATACGCAGTATTTT
CASSLRLAADTQYF
>.|TRBV29-1|TRBJ1-1|.
TGCAGCGTTGTTGGGGACTCCACTGAAGCTTTCTTT
CSVVGDSTEAFF
>.|TRBV10-3|TRBJ1-4|TRBD1
TGTGCCATCAGTCCCGCCGGACAGGGGGGACGGGAAAAACTGTTTTTT
CAISPAGQGGREKLFF
>.|TRBV5-1|TRBJ2-3|.
TGCGCCAGCAGCTTGGGGCTTAGCACAGATACGCAGTATTTT
CASSLGLSTDTQYF
>.|TRBV7-2|TRBJ2-1|TRBD2
TGTGCCAGCAGCTTACAAGGAGCGGGAGGTTCTTCCTACAATGAGCAGTTCTTC
CASSLQGAGGSSYNEQFF
>few|TRBV5-4|TRBJ2-1|TRBD1
TGTGCCAGCAGCTTCGGGACAGGAGTCTACAATGAGCAGTTCTTC
CASSFGTGVYNEQFF
>.|TRBV28|TRBJ1-3|.
TGTGCCAGCAGTTTAGGAGGGGCGATAGGAAACACCATATATTTT
CASSLGGAIGNTIYF
>.|TRBV21-1|TRBJ1-5|.
TGTGCCAGCAGCAACTATCCTGGGGCCGCGACTTATAGCAATCAGCCCCAGCATTTT
CASSNYPGAATYSNQPQHF
>.|TRBV30|TRBJ2-7|TRBD1
TGTGCCTGGAGTGGGGGGACAGGGCTGGGCGAGCAGTACTTC
CAWSGGTGLGEQYF
>.|TRBV16|TRBJ2-1|.
TGTGCCAGCAGCCCCTCGACTAACCGTCGCTACAATGAGCAGTTCTTC
CASSPSTNRRYNEQFF
>.|TRBV28|TRBJ2-5|TRBD2
TGTGCCAGCAGTTTAGTCGCTCCAGCGGGAGGGAAGACCCAGTACTTC
CASSLVAPAGGKTQYF
>.|TRBV27|TRBJ1-2|TRBD1
TGTGCCAGCAGTCCCGACAGGGACGGTGGCTACACCTTC
CASSPDRDGGYTF
>.|TRBV19|TRBJ1-4|.
TGTGCCAGTTCAGGGATATCAACTAATGAAAAACTGTTTTTT
CASSGISTNEKLFF
>.|TRBV7-9|TRBJ2-3|.
TGTGCCAGCAGCCTCAGCGCGTCGGCCAAAGATACGCAGTATTTT
CASSLSASAKDTQYF
>once|TRBV7-9|TRBJ1-3|TRBD1
TGTGCCAGCAGCCCATGGGACAGGGAGCATAGAAACACCATATATTTT
CASSPWDREHRNTIYF
>.|TRBV5-6|TRBJ2-2|TRBD1
TGTGCCAGCAGCGGCCGGGACAGGGGCACCGGGGAGCTGTTTTTT
CASSGRDRGTGELFF
>.|TRBV5-1|TRBJ2-5|TRBD2
TGCGCCAGCAGCCTAGGACTAGCGGGGGACGCCTCCCAAGAGACCCAGTACTTC
CASSLGLAGDASQETQYF
>.|TRBV4-3|TRBJ2-1|TRBD1
TGCGCCAGCAGCCACTCCGGGACAGGGGACTACAATGAGCAGTTCTTC
CASSHSGTGDYNEQFF
>once|TRBV19|TRBJ2-5|.
TGTGCCAGTAGTTCGCCGGGGGTGAGGGAGGCGACCCAGTACTTC
CASSSPGVREATQYF